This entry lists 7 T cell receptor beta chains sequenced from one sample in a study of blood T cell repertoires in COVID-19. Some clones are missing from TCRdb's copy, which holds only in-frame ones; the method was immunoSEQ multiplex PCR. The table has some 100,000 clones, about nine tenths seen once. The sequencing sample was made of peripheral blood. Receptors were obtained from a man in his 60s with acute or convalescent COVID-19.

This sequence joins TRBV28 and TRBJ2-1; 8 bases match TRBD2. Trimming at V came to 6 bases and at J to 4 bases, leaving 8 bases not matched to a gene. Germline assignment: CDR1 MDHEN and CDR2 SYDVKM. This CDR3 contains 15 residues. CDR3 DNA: TGTGCCAGCAGCTTCGGGGGGGAGGTATACAATGAGCAGTTCTTC. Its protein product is CASSFGGEVYNEQFF.

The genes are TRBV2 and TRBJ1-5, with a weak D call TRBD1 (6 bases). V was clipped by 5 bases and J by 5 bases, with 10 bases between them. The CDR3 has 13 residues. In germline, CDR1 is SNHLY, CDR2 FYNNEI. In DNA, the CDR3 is TGTGCCAGCAGTCGGGAGGGGGATCAGCCCCAGCATTTT. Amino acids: CASSREGDQPQHF.

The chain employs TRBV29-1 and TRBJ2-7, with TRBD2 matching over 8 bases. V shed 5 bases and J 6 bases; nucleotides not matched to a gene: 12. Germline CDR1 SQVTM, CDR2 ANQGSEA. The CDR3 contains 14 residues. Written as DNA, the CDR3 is TGCAGCGTTAGGGGGGGCAGCGGGGGCCGCGAGCAGTACTTC. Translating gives CSVRGGSGGREQYF.

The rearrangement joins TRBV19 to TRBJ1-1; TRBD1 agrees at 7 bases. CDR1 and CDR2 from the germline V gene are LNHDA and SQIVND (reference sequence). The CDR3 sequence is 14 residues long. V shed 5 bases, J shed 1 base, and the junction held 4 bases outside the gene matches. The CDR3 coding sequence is TGTGCCAGTAGTCTCTGGACAGGGAACACTGAAGCTTTCTTT. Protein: CASSLWTGNTEAFF.

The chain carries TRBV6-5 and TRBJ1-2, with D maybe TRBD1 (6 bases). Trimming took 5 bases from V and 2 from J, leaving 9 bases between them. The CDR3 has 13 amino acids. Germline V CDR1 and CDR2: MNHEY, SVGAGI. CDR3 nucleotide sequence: TGTGCCAGCAGTAAGGACAGAAACTATGGCTACACCTTC. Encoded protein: CASSKDRNYGYTF.

As DNA, the CDR3 is TGTGCCTGGAGGACGGGGGGGAGCTCCTACAATGAGCAGTTCTTC. Its translation: CAWRTGGSSYNEQFF. The chain is built from TRBV30 and TRBJ2-1, with TRBD2 identical over 8 bases. The CDR3 covers 15 residues. With 3 bases clipped from V and 0 bases from J, the junction kept 4 bases outside the gene matches. Germline lookup yields CDR1 GTSNPN and CDR2 SVGIG (reference sequence). Full variable domain (remainder filled in from reference TRBV30 and TRBJ2-1): SQTIHQWPATLVQPVGSPLSLECTVEGTSNPNLYWYRQAAGRGLQLLFYSVGIGQISSEVPQNLSASRPQDRQFILSSKKLLLSDSGFYLCAWRTGGSSYNEQFFGPGTRLTVL.

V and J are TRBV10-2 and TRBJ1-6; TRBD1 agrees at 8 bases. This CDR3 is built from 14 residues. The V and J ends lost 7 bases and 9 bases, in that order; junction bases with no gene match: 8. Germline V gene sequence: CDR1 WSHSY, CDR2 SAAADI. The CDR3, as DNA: TGCGCCAGCACCACTCAGGGGGCAGGTTCACCCCTCCACTTT. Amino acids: CASTTQGAGSPLHF.